This TCR beta chain was documented in a study of cytomegalovirus exposure and HLA in healthy donors. Study-level information: Unique TCR beta sequences numbering approximately 120 million came from 150 million to 200 million T cells in an earlier analysis. General study findings and limits: As a later analysis revealed, most CMV-associated TCR beta chains appeared HLA-restricted. Apart from CMV serostatus, no immune exposure information was available.

PCR used 60 Vbeta primers and 13 Jbeta primers. This table comes from immunoSEQ multiplex PCR, and its TCRdb copy is limited to in-frame clones, with some not included. The table lists around 150,000 clones, about 74% of them singletons. This clone was detected only a few times. Its antigen is currently unknown. Donors showed nominal health when sampled, although they likely had unrecorded immune exposures. The CDR3 consists of 15 residues. Germline loops: CDR1 MDHEN, CDR2 SYDVKM. The junction had 12 bases not matched to a gene; V was cut back by 5 bases and J by 7 bases. The source of this sequence is a man in his forties in good health and CMV-seronegative. The chain has TRBV28 and TRBJ1-1, with TRBD1 matching 8 bases. The material sequenced was PBMCs. CDR3 nucleotide sequence: TGTGCCAGCAGTGCCATCCAAGACAGGGGAGGTGAAGCTTTCTTT. This translates into CASSAIQDRGGEAFF.